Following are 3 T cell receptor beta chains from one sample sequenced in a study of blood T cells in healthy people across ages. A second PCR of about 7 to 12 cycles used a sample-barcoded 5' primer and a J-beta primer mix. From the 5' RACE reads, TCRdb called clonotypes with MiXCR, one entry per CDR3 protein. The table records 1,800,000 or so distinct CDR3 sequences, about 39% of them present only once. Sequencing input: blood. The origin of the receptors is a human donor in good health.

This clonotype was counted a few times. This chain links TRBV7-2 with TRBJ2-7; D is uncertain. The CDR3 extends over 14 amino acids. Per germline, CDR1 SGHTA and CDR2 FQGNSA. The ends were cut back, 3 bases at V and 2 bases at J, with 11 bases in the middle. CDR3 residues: CASSFRFLAYEQYF. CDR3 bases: TGTGCCAGCAGCTTCAGATTTCTAGCCTACGAGCAGTACTTC.

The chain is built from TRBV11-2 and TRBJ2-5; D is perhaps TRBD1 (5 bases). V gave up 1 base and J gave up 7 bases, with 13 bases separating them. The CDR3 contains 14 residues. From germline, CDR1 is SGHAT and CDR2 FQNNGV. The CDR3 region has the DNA TGTGCCAGCAGCTTAGTTCAGGGTGGTTGGACCCAGTACTTC. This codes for CASSLVQGGWTQYF.

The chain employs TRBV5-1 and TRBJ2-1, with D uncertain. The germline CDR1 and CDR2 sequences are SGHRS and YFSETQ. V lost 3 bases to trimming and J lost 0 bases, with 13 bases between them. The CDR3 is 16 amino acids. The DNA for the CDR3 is TGCGCCAGCAGCTCCTTTCGGAGACACTCCTACAATGAGCAGTTCTTC. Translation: CASSSFRRHSYNEQFF. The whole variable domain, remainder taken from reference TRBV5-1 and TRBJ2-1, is KAGVTQTPRYLIKTRGQQVTLSCSPISGHRSVSWYQQTPGQGLQFLFEYFSETQRNKGNFPGRFSGRQFSNSRSEMNVSTLELGDSALYLCASSSFRRHSYNEQFFGPGTRLTVL.